Sequencing of this T cell receptor beta chain was carried out in a study of cytomegalovirus exposure and HLA in healthy donors. Amplification used 60 Vbeta primers and 13 Jbeta primers. The assay was immunoSEQ multiplex PCR, and TCRdb's table has in-frame clones only and misses some. The sample has 200,000 or so clones; roughly 84% are singletons. Germline trimming cut 1 base from V and 0 bases from J; bases unmatched to any gene: 5. This CDR3 comprises 17 residues. The germline gives CDR1 SGHAT, CDR2 FQNNGV. Note on this clone: The antigen is unknown.

Whole-study findings and limits: Association of 15,000 to 20,000 TCR beta sequences with HLA alleles was found at 0.05 false discovery rate in a later analysis.

The sequencing sample was made of PBMCs. The sequence was obtained from a boy aged 2 to 9 in good health and CMV-seronegative. The gene calls are TRBV11-2 and TRBJ2-1; 8 bases fit TRBD2. The CDR3 nucleotides are TGTGCCAGCAGCTTAGGCGGAGCGGGGGCCTCCTACAATGAGCAGTTCTTC. As protein: CASSLGGAGASYNEQFF.